This T cell receptor beta chain was sequenced in a study of shared clonotypes between healthy human individuals. Profiling relied on immunoSEQ multiplex PCR, and the TCRdb table lists in-frame clones only, not all of them. Of some 1,400,000 clones in the sample, about 96% are singletons; the top ten hold approximately 1.1%. The clonotype originates from a man aged 25-45 years in good health. The sequenced sample consisted of naive CD4+ T cells sorted from blood. Described subset: CD45RA+ positively selected.

The CDR3 nucleotides are TGTGCCAGCAGGGGGACTAGCGGGAGAACCGGGGAGCTGTTTTTT. It is translated as CASRGTSGRTGELFF. The chain couples TRBV9 to TRBJ2-2, with 14 bases matching TRBD2. The CDR3 sequence is 15 residues long. V lost 5 bases, J lost 5 bases, and 2 bases stayed unmatched. The germline V gene encodes CDR1 SGDLS and CDR2 YYNGEE.